This T cell receptor beta chain was found in a study of type 1 regulatory T cells. Turning to the study itself: This in vitro CD4 product, T-allo10, is enriched for Tr1 cells and alloantigen-specific.

TCRdb re-called the reads through MiXCR, storing one row per CDR3 protein. Here the sample spans approximately 100,000 distinct CDR3 sequences, around a third being singletons. This CDR3 spans 14 amino acids. V shed 8 bases and J shed 4 bases, with 16 bases lying between them. Looked up from germline, CDR1 is MNHEY and CDR2 is SVGEGT. The sequencing sample was made of CD4+ T cells, either the whole sample or a sorted fraction (not recorded which). The rearrangement links TRBV6-2 or TRBV6-3 to TRBJ2-3; no definite D call. This TCR was sampled from a human donor in good health. For the CDR3, the DNA is TGTGCCAGCTCTTTGGGTGACACATCAGATACGCAGTATTTT. Translated: CASSLGDTSDTQYF.